Presented here are 14 T cell receptor beta chains from one specimen sequenced in a study of CXCR3-negative and CXCR3-positive naive CD8 T cells (dated by TCRdb to about 2019). The research as a whole found: Compared with CXCR3-negative naive cells, CXCR3-positive naive cells had TRB CDR3s with higher hydrophobicity (lower Kidera factor 4), lower energy, and higher strength and volume indices.

These receptors' antigens are unknown. Instrument used: NextSeq 550. The Human TCR Profiling Kit (MiLaboratory) was used to make UMI-labeled 5' RACE TRB cDNA libraries. After TCRdb reprocessed the reads, each CDR3 protein sequence was kept as one row, without DNA. This sample's table contains about 150,000 distinct CDR3 sequences. The ten largest clones take up roughly 0.39% of the sample. Sequences were obtained from naive CXCR3+ CD8+ T cells from blood. What the cell subset or site label conveys for this sample: CD45RO-CCR7+CD27+CD95- naive CD8+ T cells expressing CXCR3 (TNR3+). The receptors stem from a human donor in good health. Some clones in this sample may be carry-over from other donors' samples.

This sequence joins TRBV5-6 and TRBJ2-5; the D call from TCRdb, TRBD2, cannot be confirmed without DNA. Germline CDR1 is SGHDT and CDR2 is YYEEEE. The CDR3 extends over 17 amino acids. The CDR3 is CASSAYQHTSPQETQYF. The full variable domain, completed using reference TRBV5-6 and TRBJ2-5, is DAGVTQSPTHLIKTRGQQVTLRCSPKSGHDTVSWYQQALGQGPQFIFQYYEEEERQRGNFPDRFSGHQFPNYSSELNVNALLLGDSALYLCASSAYQHTSPQETQYFGPGTRLLVL.

The chain employs TRBV29-1 and TRBJ2-1; TCRdb lists TRBD1, though no DNA is available to test this call. Germline-derived CDR1 and CDR2 are SQVTM and ANQGSEA. CDR3 size: 13 residues. The CDR3 sequence is CSVGAGGWNEQFF.

The V and J genes are TRBV7-9 and TRBJ2-7. The length of the CDR3 is 14 residues. Germline values: CDR1 SEHNR, CDR2 FQNEAQ (reference sequence). The CDR3 sequence is CASSQDTVTYEQYF.

The chain joins TRBV5-1 to TRBJ2-7. Germline V gene data show CDR1 as SGHRS and CDR2 as YFSETQ. The CDR3 has 15 residues. CDR3 amino acids: CASSLANTASYEQYF.

V is TRBV13 and J is TRBJ2-7; TCRdb proposes TRBD1, but this gene call is untestable without DNA. The CDR3 has 15 residues. Germline-derived CDR1 and CDR2 are PRHDT and FYEKMQ (reference sequence). The CDR3 reads CASSLEGGRSYEQYF.

The chain links TRBV12-3 or TRBV12-4 to TRBJ2-1; TCRdb outputs TRBD1, but without DNA this stays unchecked. The length of the CDR3 is 15 residues. CDR3 sequence reads: CASSSPLAPHNEQFF.

The rearrangement links TRBV4-1 to TRBJ2-2; the D gene TCRdb calls, TRBD1, cannot be checked with no DNA. The CDR3 loop spans 19 amino acids. Germline V lookup: CDR1 MGHRA, CDR2 YSYEKL. This chain's CDR3 is CASSHKMGFAGTPTGELFF.

The rearrangement uses TRBV6-5 and TRBJ1-1. The V gene's germline CDR1 is MNHEY and CDR2 SVGAGI. The CDR3 extends over 13 amino acids. The CDR3 is CASSYGENTEAFF.

CDR3 sequence reads: CASSEGHTEAFF. The V and J genes are TRBV7-9 and TRBJ1-1; there is no DNA to check the TCRdb D call of TRBD1. Per the germline V gene, CDR1 is SEHNR and CDR2 is FQNEAQ (reference sequence). The CDR3 length is 12 residues.

This chain links TRBV27 with TRBJ1-2. This CDR3 has 16 residues. The germline V gene has CDR1 MNHEY and CDR2 SMNVEV (reference sequence). The CDR3 protein is CASSLSDAGRLCGYTF.

The V and J genes are TRBV27 and TRBJ2-7; TCRdb gives TRBD1 as the D gene, but with no DNA this cannot be confirmed. CDR3 length: 15 residues. Germline CDR1 reads MNHEY; CDR2 reads SMNVEV (reference sequence). CDR3 residues: CASRSVAGFSNEQYF.

J is TRBJ2-7 and V is TRBV4-1; the D gene TCRdb calls, TRBD1, cannot be checked with no DNA. This CDR3 has 16 amino acids. Per germline, CDR1 MGHRA and CDR2 YSYEKL. The CDR3 loop reads CASSQVGQNAGDEQYF.

The J gene is TRBJ2-1, the V gene TRBV5-8. Per the germline V gene, CDR1 is SGHTS and CDR2 is YDEGEE. The CDR3 covers 14 residues. The CDR3 spells CASSLVTRNNEQFF.

This chain connects TRBV21-1 to TRBJ2-1; TCRdb's D call of TRBD1 is untestable without DNA. TRBV21-1 is a pseudogene segment. The CDR3 has 14 amino acids. The CDR3 here is CASIPELGSGEQFF.